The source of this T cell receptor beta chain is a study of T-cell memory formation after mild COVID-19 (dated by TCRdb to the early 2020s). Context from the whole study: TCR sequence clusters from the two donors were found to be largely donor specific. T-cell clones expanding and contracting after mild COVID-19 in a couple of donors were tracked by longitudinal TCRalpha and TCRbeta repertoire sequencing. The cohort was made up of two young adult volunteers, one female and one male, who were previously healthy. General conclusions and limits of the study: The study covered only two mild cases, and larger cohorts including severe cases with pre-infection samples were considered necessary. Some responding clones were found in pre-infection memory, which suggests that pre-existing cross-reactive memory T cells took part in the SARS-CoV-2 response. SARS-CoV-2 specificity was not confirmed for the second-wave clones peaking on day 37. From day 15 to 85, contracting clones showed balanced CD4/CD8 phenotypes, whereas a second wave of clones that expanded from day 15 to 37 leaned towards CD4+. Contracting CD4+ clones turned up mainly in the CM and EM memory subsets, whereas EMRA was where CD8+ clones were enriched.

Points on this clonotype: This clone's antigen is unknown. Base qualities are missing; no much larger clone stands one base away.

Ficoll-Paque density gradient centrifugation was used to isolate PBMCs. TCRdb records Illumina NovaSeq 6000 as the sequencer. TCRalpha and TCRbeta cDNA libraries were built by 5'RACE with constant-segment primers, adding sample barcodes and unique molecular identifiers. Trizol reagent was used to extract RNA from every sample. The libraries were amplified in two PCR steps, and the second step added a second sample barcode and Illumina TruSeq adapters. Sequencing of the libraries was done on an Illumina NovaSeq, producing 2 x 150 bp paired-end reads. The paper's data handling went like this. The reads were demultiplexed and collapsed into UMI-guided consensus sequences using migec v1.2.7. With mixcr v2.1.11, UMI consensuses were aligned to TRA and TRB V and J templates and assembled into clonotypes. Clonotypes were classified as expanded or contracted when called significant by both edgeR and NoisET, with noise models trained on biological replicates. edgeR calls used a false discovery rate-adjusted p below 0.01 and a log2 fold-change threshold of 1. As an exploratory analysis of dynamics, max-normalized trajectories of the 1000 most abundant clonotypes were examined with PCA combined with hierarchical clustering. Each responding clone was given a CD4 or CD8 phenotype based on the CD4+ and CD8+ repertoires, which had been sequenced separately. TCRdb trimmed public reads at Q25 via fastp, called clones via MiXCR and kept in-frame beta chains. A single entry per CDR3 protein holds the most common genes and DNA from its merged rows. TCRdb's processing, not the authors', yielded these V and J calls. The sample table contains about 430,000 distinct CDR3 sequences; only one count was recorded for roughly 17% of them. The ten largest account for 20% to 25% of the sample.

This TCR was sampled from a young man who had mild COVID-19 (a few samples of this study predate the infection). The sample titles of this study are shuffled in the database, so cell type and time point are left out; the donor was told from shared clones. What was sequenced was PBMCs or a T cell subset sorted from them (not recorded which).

This receptor carries the CDR3 CASRRDPSRDTIYF. The bases are TGTGCCAGCAGACGGGACCCCTCGCGAGACACCATATATTTT. Recombination linked TRBV6-5 to TRBJ1-3; perhaps TRBD1 is the D gene, with 5 bases matching. Cut back by 6 bases and 8 bases, the V and J ends lie 17 bases apart. The germline V gene yields MNHEY for CDR1 and SVGAGI for CDR2. CDR3 length: 14 amino acids, cysteine to phenylalanine. Only the CDR3 DNA stays, 42 bases, in frame from base 1.